The source of this T cell receptor beta chain is a study of technical replicates of blood from a handful of donors. Libraries were prepared by immunoSEQ multiplex PCR; TCRdb keeps only in-frame clonotypes and omits some of them. The sample lists approximately 70,000 clones, just under 95% occurring once. Sequencing was carried out using T cells isolated from PBMCs. This TCR came from a human donor in good health.

The CDR3 loop reads CASSVDPGTSGTIYNEQFF. Here the CDR3 DNA reads TGTGCCAGCAGCGTTGACCCCGGGACTAGCGGAACCATTTACAATGAGCAGTTCTTC. This chain connects TRBV9 to TRBJ2-1; TRBD2 matches 11 bases. Trimming took 2 bases from V and 4 from J; bases not matched to a gene: 14. The CDR3 extends over 19 amino acids. Germline V CDR1 and CDR2: SGDLS, YYNGEE.